These T cell receptor beta chains were read from a single sample in a study of cytomegalovirus exposure and HLA in healthy donors. Produced via immunoSEQ multiplex PCR; TCRdb's table is partial and in-frame only. The data hold 110,000 to 150,000 clones, with approximately 70% observed a single time. Input material: PBMCs. The receptors originated from a woman aged 25 to 39 in good health and CMV-seronegative. The CDR3 runs from the conserved cysteine through the conserved F or W. The D gene is left open where the match is weak. Clone size is given for some rows only: seen once, a few or many times, or a class if the clone is expanded.

. TRBJ1-4 . TRBV4-1 TGCGCCAGCAGCCAAGATCAGTACAAGAATGAAAAACTGTTTTTT CASSQDQYKNEKLFF
. TRBJ1-4 . TRBV10-3 TGTGCCATCAGTGACAGGGGTAGTAATGAAAAACTGTTTTTT CAISDRGSNEKLFF
. TRBJ2-1 . TRBV5-4 TGTGCCAGCTCCCCCGGCGGGGCCAGCTCCTACAATGAGCAGTTCTTC CASSPGGASSYNEQFF
TRBD2 TRBJ2-3 . TRBV10-3 TGTGCCATCAGTGAGTCCGTCCTCGGGGGGGGCCGTTTTCCGCAGTATTTT CAISESVLGGGRFPQYF
TRBD2 TRBJ2-2 . TRBV7-9 TGTGCCAGCAGCCCACCGCGTACGCGGGAGGTTCACGGGGAGCTGTTTTTT CASSPPRTREVHGELFF
TRBD2 TRBJ2-3 . TRBV5-1 TGCGCCAGCAGCCGGGCGGGAGAGGGTACGCAGTATTTT CASSRAGEGTQYF
TRBD2 TRBJ2-3 . TRBV9 TGTGCCAGCAGCGTGGGACTAGCGGGGCCGCGCCACCCGACGCAGTATTTT CASSVGLAGPRHPTQYF
. TRBJ2-1 . TRBV19 TGTGCCAGTAGTATTAATCTAGTCCCCTACAATGAGCAGTTCTTC CASSINLVPYNEQFF
TRBD1 TRBJ1-4 once TRBV4-2 TGTGCCAGCAGCCGGACAGGATCTACAACTAATGAAAAACTGTTTTTT CASSRTGSTTNEKLFF
. TRBJ2-7 . TRBV7-2 TGTGCCGGATCTTCCGATTCAGCGGGTCCCTACGAGCAGTACTTC CAGSSDSAGPYEQYF
TRBD2 TRBJ2-2 . TRBV19 TGTGCCAGTAGTCGGGACTACGCCCCCACCGGGGAGCTGTTTTTT CASSRDYAPTGELFF
TRBD1 TRBJ1-3 . TRBV30 TGTGCCCTTAACCGGGACAGAGGAAACACCATATATTTT CALNRDRGNTIYF
TRBD2 TRBJ2-3 . TRBV28 TGTGCCAGCAGTTCGGGAGGGCCAGATACGCAGTATTTT CASSSGGPDTQYF
. TRBJ2-5 . TRBV9 TGTGCCAGCAGCGTAGGCTGGGGGGTCAGGGAGACCCAGTACTTC CASSVGWGVRETQYF
TRBD2 TRBJ2-7 . TRBV5-1 TGCGCCGGCAGCTCGAGCGGACTAGCGGGAGGCGAGCAGTACTTC CAGSSSGLAGGEQYF
. TRBJ1-3 once TRBV9 TGTGCCAGCAGCGTCGAGGTAGTTGGAAACACCATATATTTT CASSVEVVGNTIYF
TRBD1 TRBJ1-2 . TRBV5-6 TGTGCCAGCAGCACGGAGACAGGGCTCGGCTACACCTTC CASSTETGLGYTF
TRBD2 TRBJ2-1 few TRBV7-3 TGTGCCAGCAGCGAGACTAGCGGGAATTTGGGTGAGCAGTTCTTC CASSETSGNLGEQFF
. TRBJ1-5 . TRBV28 TGTGCCAGCAGTTATAACAGGCGACAGCCCCAGCATTTT CASSYNRRQPQHF
TRBD2 TRBJ2-3 . TRBV28 TGTGCCAGCAGCGGAGCGGGGGCAGATACGCAGTATTTT CASSGAGADTQYF
. TRBJ2-5 once TRBV7-3 TGTGCCAGCAGCTTATCGGGCGAAGCAGGGGTTTGGGAGACCCAGTACTTC CASSLSGEAGVWETQYF
. TRBJ2-3 once TRBV5-6 TGTGCCAGCAGCTTGGTATCTAGGAACACAGATACGCAGTATTTT CASSLVSRNTDTQYF
. TRBJ2-1 . TRBV6-1 TGTGCCAGCAGGCGGAATAATGAGCAGTTCTTC CASRRNNEQFF
. TRBJ1-1 . TRBV6-1 TGTGCCAGCAGTGAAAATAGCGCCGACACTGAAGCTTTCTTT CASSENSADTEAFF
. TRBJ2-3 . TRBV19 TGTGCCAGTAGTATTGTCCGCTACCCTTCCACAGATACGCAGTATTTT CASSIVRYPSTDTQYF
TRBD2 TRBJ2-3 . TRBV30 TGTGCCTGGAGAGCCCCCCCCTCCTCTAGCGGGAGCACAGATACGCAGTATTTT CAWRAPPSSSGSTDTQYF
TRBD2 TRBJ2-7 . TRBV7-8 TGTGCCAGCAGTCCTAGCGGGAAAGGCGAGCAGTACTTC CASSPSGKGEQYF
TRBD2 TRBJ2-5 . TRBV9 TGTGCCAGCAGCGTAGGTAGCGGGAGGGTGGAGACCCAGTACTTC CASSVGSGRVETQYF
. TRBJ1-3 . TRBV6-1 TGTGCCAGCAGTGAGGGCAGGGAGGACACCATATATTTT CASSEGREDTIYF
TRBD2 TRBJ2-3 . TRBV28 TGTGCCAGCAGTTCCGCGGGGGGGCGTGGTACGCAGTATTTT CASSSAGGRGTQYF
TRBD2 TRBJ2-1 . TRBV6-1 TGTGCCAGCCGGCGGGAGGGCGGGGAGCAGTTCTTC CASRREGGEQFF
. TRBJ2-2 once TRBV6-6 TGTGCCAGCAGTTACGGGCTGAACACCGGGGAGCTGTTTTTT CASSYGLNTGELFF
. TRBJ1-1 once TRBV7-9 TGTGCCAGCAGCATCGGGGGGAGCACTGAAGCTTTCTTT CASSIGGSTEAFF
. TRBJ1-1 . TRBV27 TGTGCCAGCAGTTCAGGGCAGGGATTCACTGAAGCTTTCTTT CASSSGQGFTEAFF
. TRBJ1-5 . TRBV7-2 TGTGCCAGCAGCTTAATGGGACAACCCAATCAGCCCCAGCATTTT CASSLMGQPNQPQHF
. TRBJ1-1 . TRBV6-1 TGTGCCACGTCGGGGGTTAACACTGAAGCTTTCTTT CATSGVNTEAFF
. TRBJ1-4 . TRBV2 TGTGCCAGCAGTGACGAACAAGAGGGTGAAAAACTGTTTTTT CASSDEQEGEKLFF
TRBD1 TRBJ2-5 . TRBV18 TGTGCCAGCTCACCGAACCCTGACAGGGTGGAGACCCAGTACTTC CASSPNPDRVETQYF
. TRBJ1-1 . TRBV11-2 TGTGCCAGCAGCTTAGTTGGGCAGAACACTGAAGCTTTCTTT CASSLVGQNTEAFF
TRBD1 TRBJ1-6 . TRBV9 TGTGCCAGCAGCGGGGGACAGCATAATTCACCCCTCCACTTT CASSGGQHNSPLHF
. TRBJ1-3 . TRBV19 TGTGCCAGTAGTCGGTCTGGAAACACCATATATTTT CASSRSGNTIYF
. TRBJ2-5 . TRBV7-2 TGTGCCAGCAGCTTAGGGAAAGCGTGGCAAGAGACCCAGTACTTC CASSLGKAWQETQYF
. TRBJ1-6 few TRBV30 TGTGCCTGGAGTCGGGGCGGGAGCTCCTATAATTCACCCCTCCACTTT CAWSRGGSSYNSPLHF
. TRBJ2-2 . TRBV5-1 TGCGCCAGCAATCGCCCGGAGAAGAACACCGGGGAGCTGTTTTTT CASNRPEKNTGELFF
TRBD1 TRBJ1-1 . TRBV6-5 TGTGCCAGCAGGCCGGGACAGAGGTCTGAAGCTTTCTTT CASRPGQRSEAFF
TRBD1 TRBJ2-1 . TRBV5-6 TGTGCCAGCAGCGTCTCCGGGACAGCTTACAATGAGCAGTTCTTC CASSVSGTAYNEQFF
TRBD2 TRBJ2-3 . TRBV7-9 TGTGCCAGCAGCCCGCGGGAGAGGGGAGATACGCAGTATTTT CASSPRERGDTQYF
TRBD2 TRBJ2-3 few TRBV9 TGTGCCAGCAGCGTAGAGACTAGCGGGGGGGCCTATAGCACAGATACGCAGTATTTT CASSVETSGGAYSTDTQYF
TRBD1 TRBJ2-7 few TRBV28 TGTGCCAGCAGCCAACCAGGGGGTTTACCCTACGAGCAGTACTTC CASSQPGGLPYEQYF
. TRBJ2-1 . TRBV13 TGTGCCAGCAGCACCAGGGTTGGAGAGCAGTTCTTC CASSTRVGEQFF